This T cell receptor beta chain was identified during a study of tumor and adjacent non-tumor tissue in lung cancer. Three rounds of nested PCR, following a modified ARM-PCR protocol, produced the TCRbeta library. TCRdb itself ran the multiplex PCR reads through MiXCR, one entry per CDR3 protein. The sample includes some 90,000 distinct CDR3 sequences, approximately 57% of them seen just once. In the case of this clonotype: A read error may explain this, as a much larger clone is one base away.

The CDR3 is 15 residues long. The germline V gene encodes CDR1 DFQATT and CDR2 SNEGSKA (reference sequence). This sample's RNA came from whole unsorted tissue. The rearrangement uses TRBV20-1 and TRBJ2-5, with 12 bases matching TRBD2. Sequencing was performed on lung tumor tissue. This receptor was obtained from a man between 65 and 85 years old with non-small cell lung cancer. The CDR3 protein is CSSSTLAGGSETQYF. CDR3 in DNA: TGCAGTTCTAGTACTCTAGCGGGAGGGTCAGAGACCCAGTACTTC.